These T cell receptor beta chains were read from a single sample in a study of Graves' ophthalmopathy and Graves' hyperthyroidism. TCRdb called the multiplex PCR reads again in MiXCR, with one record for every CDR3 protein. The sample contains 200,000 to 250,000 distinct CDR3 sequences, over 25% of which appear only once. The sequenced sample was peripheral blood. These receptors came from a man in his forties or fifties with Graves' ophthalmopathy. Both conserved end residues are part of each CDR3. The D gene is left open where the match is weak. A row's size may be missing; if present it is once, few, many or a size class.

CDR3nt: TGTGCCAGTAGCTTCAGGGGTGGTCGCACTGAAGCTTTCTTT
CDR3aa: CASSFRGGRTEAFF
d_gene: -
v_gene: TRBV19
abundance: many
j_gene: TRBJ1-1

CDR3nt: TGTGCCTGGAGTGTACCCGGACCGTTATACGAGCAGTACTTC
CDR3aa: CAWSVPGPLYEQYF
d_gene: -
v_gene: TRBV30
abundance: few
j_gene: TRBJ2-7

CDR3nt: TGTGCCAGCAGTTACACGGAGGGACGTCAGTACCAAGAGACCCAGTACTTC
CDR3aa: CASSYTEGRQYQETQYF
d_gene: -
v_gene: TRBV6-5
abundance: few
j_gene: TRBJ2-5

CDR3nt: TGTGCCAGCAGCTTAGGAGGGTTTTCAGCGTCACAAGAGACCCAGTACTTC
CDR3aa: CASSLGGFSASQETQYF
d_gene: -
v_gene: TRBV7-6
abundance: -
j_gene: TRBJ2-5

CDR3nt: TGTGCCAGCAGACCCCCGACTAGCGGACTGATCCTTGGAACAGATACGCAGTATTTT
CDR3aa: CASRPPTSGLILGTDTQYF
d_gene: TRBD2
v_gene: TRBV6-4
abundance: many
j_gene: TRBJ2-3

CDR3nt: TGCAGTGCTAGGTCCGGGGCCGGGGCCAACGTCCTGACTTTC
CDR3aa: CSARSGAGANVLTF
d_gene: -
v_gene: TRBV20-1
abundance: few
j_gene: TRBJ2-6

CDR3nt: TGTGCCTGGAGTAGGCCCAGTGGAGAGACCCAGTACTTC
CDR3aa: CAWSRPSGETQYF
d_gene: -
v_gene: TRBV30
abundance: few
j_gene: TRBJ2-5

CDR3nt: TGTGCCAGTAGTACCCCTCGAACTTCTAGCGGGAAATTGTACGAGCAGTACTTC
CDR3aa: CASSTPRTSSGKLYEQYF
d_gene: TRBD2
v_gene: TRBV19
abundance: many
j_gene: TRBJ2-7

CDR3nt: TGTGCCAGCAGTTTAGACACGGGGAGCTCACCCCTCCACTTT
CDR3aa: CASSLDTGSSPLHF
d_gene: -
v_gene: TRBV12-3/TRBV12-4
abundance: -
j_gene: TRBJ1-6

CDR3nt: TGTGCCAGCAGACCCCCAACGTTTGCGCAAGAGACCCAGTACTTC
CDR3aa: CASRPPTFAQETQYF
d_gene: -
v_gene: TRBV6-2/TRBV6-3
abundance: -
j_gene: TRBJ2-5

CDR3nt: TGTGCCTGGAGTGGTGGGGGGGGAGAGACCCAGTACTTC
CDR3aa: CAWSGGGGETQYF
d_gene: TRBD2
v_gene: TRBV30
abundance: many
j_gene: TRBJ2-5

CDR3nt: TGTGCCATCAGGGACCCGCGGAGAATCTACGAGCAGTACTTC
CDR3aa: CAIRDPRRIYEQYF
d_gene: -
v_gene: TRBV10-3
abundance: many
j_gene: TRBJ2-7

CDR3nt: TGCAGTGCTAGAGATCGTCAACAGGGGGCGAATAATTCACCCCTCCACTTT
CDR3aa: CSARDRQQGANNSPLHF
d_gene: TRBD1
v_gene: TRBV20-1
abundance: many
j_gene: TRBJ1-6

CDR3nt: TGTGCCAGCAGCTTAGCGGGGGACGGTAAGCAGTACTTC
CDR3aa: CASSLAGDGKQYF
d_gene: -
v_gene: TRBV7-2
abundance: many
j_gene: TRBJ2-7

CDR3nt: TGTGCCAGCAGTTTAACCGGGACTAGCGGTAAAGAGACCCAGTACTTC
CDR3aa: CASSLTGTSGKETQYF
d_gene: TRBD2
v_gene: TRBV28
abundance: many
j_gene: TRBJ2-5

CDR3nt: TGTGCCAGCAGCCCCAGTCCCGGGACAGGGGTCGCGCCCTCTGGAAACACCATATATTTT
CDR3aa: CASSPSPGTGVAPSGNTIYF
d_gene: TRBD1
v_gene: TRBV4-2
abundance: many
j_gene: TRBJ1-3

CDR3nt: TGTGCCAGCAGTCCGACTAGCGATCCCGGGGAGCTGTTTTTT
CDR3aa: CASSPTSDPGELFF
d_gene: TRBD2
v_gene: TRBV6-4
abundance: -
j_gene: TRBJ2-2

CDR3nt: TGTGCCAGCAGTTACCAACCGCCGGGACTAGCTTCCTACGAGCAGTACTTC
CDR3aa: CASSYQPPGLASYEQYF
d_gene: TRBD2
v_gene: TRBV6-2/TRBV6-3
abundance: -
j_gene: TRBJ2-7

CDR3nt: TGTGCCAGCAGTTATGACAGGGGCACTGAAGCTTTCTTT
CDR3aa: CASSYDRGTEAFF
d_gene: TRBD1
v_gene: TRBV6-2/TRBV6-3
abundance: -
j_gene: TRBJ1-1

CDR3nt: TGTGCCACCGTAGATGGGCGGGGACCTTTGGAGCAGTACTTC
CDR3aa: CATVDGRGPLEQYF
d_gene: -
v_gene: TRBV2
abundance: many
j_gene: TRBJ2-7

CDR3nt: TGTGCCACCAGCGCCGTGGGGGGTGTTCAGCCCCAGCATTTT
CDR3aa: CATSAVGGVQPQHF
d_gene: -
v_gene: TRBV15
abundance: many
j_gene: TRBJ1-5

CDR3nt: TGTGTCAGCAGCCGAACGGCGGGGGGCGAGCAGTACTTC
CDR3aa: CVSSRTAGGEQYF
d_gene: TRBD2
v_gene: TRBV11-2
abundance: many
j_gene: TRBJ2-7

CDR3nt: TGTGCCAGCTATAGACAGGGGGACACTGAAGCTTTCTTT
CDR3aa: CASYRQGDTEAFF
d_gene: TRBD1
v_gene: TRBV19
abundance: -
j_gene: TRBJ1-1

CDR3nt: TGTGCCAGCAGCCAAGAGTTTTACACTGAAGCTTTCTTT
CDR3aa: CASSQEFYTEAFF
d_gene: -
v_gene: TRBV14
abundance: -
j_gene: TRBJ1-1

CDR3nt: TGTGCCAGCAGCTTAGATACGGGGTCGGGGGAAAGCTTC
CDR3aa: CASSLDTGSGESF
d_gene: -
v_gene: TRBV11-2
abundance: many
j_gene: TRBJ2-7

CDR3nt: TGTGCCAGCAGTCTCGGGACAAGACGAAACACCATATATTTT
CDR3aa: CASSLGTRRNTIYF
d_gene: -
v_gene: TRBV28
abundance: -
j_gene: TRBJ1-3